One and the same sample provided the 32 T cell receptor beta chains below, sequenced in a study of OX40 agonist ivuxolimab in advanced cancers. Assay: immunoSEQ multiplex PCR; the TCRdb copy retains only in-frame clones and omits some. The table has about 69,000 clones, nearly 90% seen once; the top ten hold about 10%. The sequencing here drew on CD4+ or CD8+ T cells sorted from blood, taken in a trial of the OX40 agonist ivuxolimab. The receptor source for this set is an adult with an advanced solid tumor such as melanoma, head and neck, liver or kidney cancer.

The rearrangement joins TRBV18 to TRBJ1-1, with D unresolved. The germline V and J ends were trimmed by 2 bases and 1 base, with 2 bases remaining between them. CDR1 is KGHSH and CDR2 is LQKENI in the germline V gene. The CDR3 has 12 residues. The CDR3 is CASSPWNTEAFF. The CDR3 DNA reads as TGTGCCAGCTCACCATGGAACACTGAAGCTTTCTTT.

The chain couples TRBV7-3 to TRBJ2-3; 14 positions agree with TRBD2. The germline V gene has CDR1 SGHTA and CDR2 FQGTGA. V shed 2 bases and J 6 bases; nucleotides not matched to a gene: 1. There are 15 residues in the CDR3. CDR3 loop: CASSLRTSGRDTQYF. CDR3 DNA: TGTGCCAGCAGCTTACGGACTAGCGGGAGGGATACGCAGTATTTT.

This chain uses TRBV6-6 with TRBJ1-2, with 9 bases lining up with TRBD1. The CDR3 totals 15 residues. V was pared by 5 bases and J by 7 bases, with 11 bases of the junction left unmatched. In germline, CDR1 is MNHNY, CDR2 SVGAGI (reference sequence). CDR3 nucleotide sequence: TGTGCCAGCAGTCACCGGGGACAGGGCTACAGTGGCTACACCTTC. Protein product: CASSHRGQGYSGYTF.

This chain connects TRBV28 to TRBJ1-2; 10 bases are shared with TRBD1. Germline V gene data show CDR1 as MDHEN and CDR2 as SYDVKM. This CDR3 is built from 14 residues. Trimming took 2 bases from V and 5 from J; bases not matched to a gene: 2. DNA of the CDR3: TGTGCCAGCAGTTTAGCGGGACAGGGGTATGGCTACACCTTC. It specifies CASSLAGQGYGYTF.

The J gene is TRBJ2-2, the V gene TRBV16; D uncertain. The length of the CDR3 is 15 residues. Trimming pared 2 bases from V and 1 base from J, leaving 8 bases between. The germline gives CDR1 KGHSY, CDR2 FQNENV. As DNA, the CDR3 is TGTGCCAGCAGCCAAAGTAGCCGGAACACCGGGGAGCTGTTTTTT. The encoded protein is CASSQSSRNTGELFF.

As concerns this clone: One end of the junction does not line up with germline, which may come from a read error. This chain joins TRBV7-2 and TRBJ2-5; 8 bases map to TRBD2. The CDR3 has 14 residues. CDR1 and CDR2 from the germline V gene are SGHTA and FQGNSA. The CDR3 DNA reads as TGTGCCAGCAGACGGACTAGCAGGCAAGAGGCCCAGTACTTC. Its translation is CASRRTSRQEAQYF.

This sequence joins TRBV27 and TRBJ2-3; D is unclear. V gave up 6 bases and J gave up 0 bases, with 4 bases separating them. CDR1 and CDR2 from the germline V gene are MNHEY and SMNVEV (reference sequence). This CDR3 contains 12 residues. DNA for the CDR3: TGTGCCAGCAGAGCTAGCACAGATACGCAGTATTTT. It translates to CASRASTDTQYF.

The chain combines TRBV19 with TRBJ2-1, with 11 bases that match TRBD2. V was pared by 3 bases and J by 5 bases, with 3 bases of the junction left unmatched. Germline V gene sequence: CDR1 LNHDA, CDR2 SQIVND (reference sequence). CDR3 length: 15 residues. CDR3 sequence: CASSMGTSGDNEQFF. CDR3 coding DNA: TGTGCCAGTAGTATGGGGACTAGCGGTGACAATGAGCAGTTCTTC.

The rearrangement joins TRBV4-3 to TRBJ2-2, with D perhaps being TRBD1 or TRBD2 (6 bases each). The V and J ends lost 7 bases and 2 bases respectively, with 14 bases between them. This CDR3 is built from 15 residues. Germline V gives CDR1 LGHNA, CDR2 YSLEER. The CDR3 DNA reads as TGCGCCAGCACTCCCGGAGGGGGAAACACCGGGGAGCTGTTTTTT. It specifies CASTPGGGNTGELFF.

The chain links TRBV7-2 to TRBJ1-5, with D perhaps TRBD1 (6 bases). The germline V gene has CDR1 SGHTA and CDR2 FQGNSA. V was trimmed by 1 base and J by 8 bases, leaving 12 bases between them. This CDR3 is 14 amino acids long. CDR3 sequence: CASSLVGHREPQHF. In nucleotides, the CDR3 is TGTGCCAGCAGCTTAGTAGGACACAGGGAGCCCCAGCATTTT.

This sequence joins TRBV5-6 and TRBJ2-3, with a tentative D call TRBD2 (6 bases). CDR3 length equals 17 residues. CDR1 is SGHDT and CDR2 is YYEEEE in the germline V gene. Trimming took 3 bases from V and 0 from J, leaving 17 bases between them. CDR3 residues: CASSWYLAGISTDTQYF. The CDR3 DNA reads TGTGCCAGCAGCTGGTACTTGGCGGGAATAAGCACAGATACGCAGTATTTT.

Details on this clone: The same CDR3 arises from other DNA sequences in this sample as well. The chain uses TRBV28 and TRBJ1-4, with D hard to call. Germline CDR1 reads MDHEN; CDR2 reads SYDVKM. This CDR3 comprises 14 residues. Trimming cost V 3 bases and J 2 bases, with 7 bases left between them. Here the CDR3 DNA reads TGTGCCAGCAGTTTGGGGTTTACTAATGAAAAACTGTTTTTT. This encodes CASSLGFTNEKLFF.

CDR3: CASSLEEAEQFF. DNA for the CDR3: TGTGCCAGCAGCTTAGAAGAGGCTGAGCAGTTCTTC. The V gene is TRBV11-1, the J gene TRBJ2-1, with unresolved D. V was cut by 1 base and J by 9 bases, with 7 bases left in between. Germline CDR1 and CDR2: SGHAT and FQDESV (reference sequence). The CDR3 spans 12 residues.

This chain uses TRBV7-6 with TRBJ2-3, with TRBD2 identical over 10 bases. CDR3 length equals 15 residues. Germline trimming cut 5 bases from V and 4 bases from J; bases unmatched to any gene: 6. Germline loops: CDR1 SGHVS, CDR2 FNYEAQ. The CDR3, as DNA: TGTGCCAGCAGCGCGGCTAGCGGGAGCCCAGATACGCAGTATTTT. Translated: CASSAASGSPDTQYF. Supplemented by reference TRBV7-6 and TRBJ2-3, the full variable domain reads GAGVSQSPRYKVTKRGQDVALRCDPISGHVSLYWYRQALGQGPEFLTYFNYEAQQDKSGLPNDRFSAERPEGSISTLTIQRTEQRDSAMYRCASSAASGSPDTQYFGPGTRLTVL.

In this sample, this clone turned up once. This chain links TRBV15 with TRBJ1-2; D is possibly TRBD1 (6 bases). From germline, CDR1 is LNHNV and CDR2 YYDKDF (reference sequence). The V gene lost 1 base and the J gene lost 0 bases, with 12 bases spanning the gap. There are 16 residues in the CDR3. The CDR3 DNA reads as TGTGCCACCAGCAGAGGAGTGACAGGTACTAACTATGGCTACACCTTC. This codes for CATSRGVTGTNYGYTF.

The chain carries TRBV27 and TRBJ2-7; either TRBD1 or TRBD2 may fit D (5 bases each). CDR1 MNHEY and CDR2 SMNVEV come from the germline V gene (reference sequence). This CDR3 has 13 residues. Between the trimmed V and J ends, which lost 5 bases and 6 bases, there was a span of 14 bases. CDR3 DNA sequence: TGTGCCAGCAGTCAAAGGGACCTAATCGAGCAGTACTTC. It codes for CASSQRDLIEQYF.

As to this clone: At the DNA level, this CDR3 is encoded by other sequences in the same sample as well. The chain carries TRBV7-2 and TRBJ2-3; 11 nucleotides match TRBD2. This CDR3 has 14 residues. Germline trimming cut 6 bases from V and 2 bases from J; bases unmatched to any gene: 1. The germline V gene has CDR1 SGHTA and CDR2 FQGNSA. This CDR3 is CASRLAGVTDTQYF. The DNA of the CDR3 is TGTGCCAGCAGACTAGCGGGAGTCACAGATACGCAGTATTTT.

V and J are TRBV7-3 and TRBJ2-5; 11 nucleotides align to TRBD1. The V segment lost 5 bases and the J segment 5 bases; nucleotides outside the gene matches: 10. CDR3 length: 16 amino acids. In germline, CDR1 is SGHTA, CDR2 FQGTGA. CDR3 amino acids: CASSEYRTGGYETQYF. DNA for the CDR3: TGTGCCAGCAGCGAATATCGGACAGGGGGCTATGAGACCCAGTACTTC.

V gene TRBV7-2 combines with J gene TRBJ2-2, with TRBD1 identical over 8 bases. The trim removed 4 bases at V and 8 bases at J, leaving 3 bases unmatched. The CDR3 length is 13 residues. Germline loops: CDR1 SGHTA, CDR2 FQGNSA. In DNA form, the CDR3 reads TGTGCCAGCAGCTGGGACAGGCTTGGGGAGCTGTTTTTT. Translating it yields CASSWDRLGELFF.

The rearrangement uses TRBV7-3 and TRBJ1-1, with unresolved D. V lost 4 bases, J lost 0 bases, and 6 bases lay in between. The CDR3 covers 13 residues. Germline CDR1 reads SGHTA; CDR2 reads FQGTGA. As DNA, the CDR3 is TGTGCCAGCAGCTCCCAGATGAACACTGAAGCTTTCTTT. As protein: CASSSQMNTEAFF. The entire variable domain, with the rest obtained from reference TRBV7-3 and TRBJ1-1, is as follows: GAGVSQTPSNKVTEKGKYVELRCDPISGHTALYWYRQSLGQGPEFLIYFQGTGAADDSGLPNDRFFAVRPEGSVSTLKIQRTERGDSAVYLCASSSQMNTEAFFGQGTRLTVV.

The chain is built from TRBV5-6 and TRBJ1-2; D is possibly TRBD1 (5 bases). Germline V gene data show CDR1 as SGHDT and CDR2 as YYEEEE. CDR3 length: 18 residues. Trimming took 5 bases from V and 1 from J, leaving 24 bases between them. DNA for the CDR3: TGTGCCAGCAGAAGGGTCGTGGCAGGGATGAGGGTTAACTATGGCTACACCTTC. It is translated as CASRRVVAGMRVNYGYTF.

V gene TRBV19 combines with J gene TRBJ2-3; no firm D call. Between the trimmed V and J ends, which lost 10 bases and 2 bases, there was a span of 10 bases. The CDR3 is made up of 12 amino acids. CDR1 LNHDA and CDR2 SQIVND come from the germline V gene (reference sequence). The CDR3 DNA reads TGTGCCACGAAGTCTCTCACAGATACGCAGTATTTT. Its translation is CATKSLTDTQYF. Together with reference TRBV19 and TRBJ2-3, the CDR3 gives the full variable domain: DGGITQSPKYLFRKEGQNVTLSCEQNLNHDAMYWYRQDPGQGLRLIYYSQIVNDFQKGDIAEGYSVSREKKESFPLTVTSAQKNPTAFYLCATKSLTDTQYFGPGTRLTVL.

The chain links TRBV28 to TRBJ2-4; 7 bases are shared with TRBD2. CDR1 and CDR2 (germline): MDHEN, SYDVKM. CDR3 length: 16 residues. J lost 5 bases, V lost 7 bases, and 14 bases had no gene match. Here the CDR3 DNA reads TGTGCCAGCAATAAGGGTGGGGGAGGGCCGGAAAACATTCAGTACTTC. Protein product: CASNKGGGGPENIQYF.

The chain combines TRBV4-2 with TRBJ1-5; D is unclear. The CDR3 consists of 15 residues. Germline V gene lookup returns CDR1 LGHNA and CDR2 YNFKEQ. With 4 bases removed from V and 4 bases from J, the gap between germline ends came to 14 bases. For the CDR3, the DNA is TGTGCCAGCAGCCCCGGAAGATCGGGGAATCAGCCCCAGCATTTT. Its translation: CASSPGRSGNQPQHF.

This clone has more than one count but fewer than ten. The chain links TRBV7-9 to TRBJ1-4; TRBD1 agrees at 7 bases. The CDR3 runs to 15 residues. CDR1 is SEHNR and CDR2 is FQNEAQ in the germline V gene (reference sequence). The V segment lost 4 bases and the J segment 8 bases; nucleotides outside the gene matches: 10. The CDR3 spells CASSSGTEKREKLFF. The CDR3 DNA sequence: TGTGCCAGCAGCTCCGGGACAGAGAAGCGCGAAAAACTGTTTTTT.

The J gene is TRBJ2-7, the V gene TRBV11-2, with 8 nucleotides matching TRBD2. Germline-derived CDR1 and CDR2 are SGHAT and FQNNGV. This CDR3 comprises 13 residues. The trim removed 5 bases at V and 7 bases at J, leaving 7 bases unmatched. The CDR3 loop is CASSPRSGGEQYF. The CDR3 DNA is TGTGCCAGCAGCCCCCGGTCGGGAGGGGAGCAGTACTTC.

J is TRBJ2-1 and V is TRBV27, with 12 bases identical to TRBD2. Per the germline V gene, CDR1 is MNHEY and CDR2 is SMNVEV (reference sequence). The V segment lost 8 bases and the J segment 6 bases; nucleotides outside the gene matches: 11. This CDR3 spans 16 amino acids. CDR3 region: CASGANRLAGVNEQFF. The CDR3 DNA sequence: TGTGCCAGCGGCGCGAACCGACTAGCGGGAGTCAATGAGCAGTTCTTC.

The rearrangement links TRBV5-8 to TRBJ1-2; D possibly corresponds to TRBD1 (5 bases). The CDR3 runs 15 residues. Germline V CDR1 and CDR2: SGHTS, YDEGEE. V was pared by 0 bases and J by 2 bases, with 11 bases between. Here the CDR3 reads CASSLGGTGNYGYTF. The CDR3 bases are TGTGCCAGCAGCTTGGGGGGGACTGGGAACTATGGCTACACCTTC.

V and J are TRBV7-3 and TRBJ1-2; D not certain. Germline CDR1 SGHTA, CDR2 FQGTGA. V was cut by 0 bases and J by 8 bases, with 7 bases left in between. This CDR3 has 12 amino acids. Here the CDR3 reads CASSLTIGGYTF. The CDR3 nucleotides are TGTGCCAGCAGCTTAACTATAGGCGGCTACACCTTC.

The rearrangement links TRBV7-2 to TRBJ2-4, with a possible D match to TRBD2 (5 bases). The CDR3 spans 15 residues. Trimming took off 3 bases at V and 6 bases at J, with 15 bases between the two ends. The V gene's germline CDR1 is SGHTA and CDR2 FQGNSA. The CDR3 reads CASSFRNGNLNIQYF. The CDR3 bases are TGTGCCAGCAGCTTTAGGAACGGGAATTTAAACATTCAGTACTTC.

In its sample, this clone was seen once. The chain employs TRBV15 and TRBJ2-3, with 10 nucleotides matching TRBD2. V shed 3 bases, J shed 3 bases, and the junction held 6 bases outside the gene matches. The CDR3 loop spans 16 amino acids. The germline V gene encodes CDR1 LNHNV and CDR2 YYDKDF (reference sequence). CDR3 nucleotide sequence: TGTGCCACCAGCAGGGGGTCTAGCGGGGGTACAGATACGCAGTATTTT. Its translation is CATSRGSSGGTDTQYF.

The rearrangement joins TRBV28 to TRBJ2-2; no clear D. The CDR3 runs to 15 residues. V dropped 2 bases and J dropped 0 bases, with 7 bases sitting between them. CDR1 is MDHEN and CDR2 is SYDVKM in the germline V gene. CDR3 residues: CASSLSGANTGELFF. CDR3 coding DNA: TGTGCCAGCAGTTTAAGTGGGGCGAACACCGGGGAGCTGTTTTTT.